The 21 T cell receptor beta chains presented below share a single source sample, sequenced in a study of control samples from healthy donors and cancer patients. Here immunoSEQ multiplex PCR was the method, and the copy in TCRdb shows in-frame clones only, minus some. The sample records around 130,000 clones, around 90% being singletons. The sequenced sample consisted of blood. The source of these receptors is a man between 18 and 29 years old in good health.

V usage is TRBV11-3 and J usage is TRBJ2-1; D is undetermined. Germline V CDR1 and CDR2: SGHNT, YENEEA. V dropped 2 bases and J dropped 6 bases, with 5 bases sitting between them. CDR3 length equals 12 residues. CDR3 nucleotides: TGTGCCAGCAGCTTACAGTTCAATGAGCAGTTCTTC. Its translation: CASSLQFNEQFF. Supplemented by reference TRBV11-3 and TRBJ2-1, the full variable domain reads EAGVVQSPRYKIIEKKQPVAFWCNPISGHNTLYWYLQNLGQGPELLIRYENEEAVDDSQLPKDRFSAERLKGVDSTLKIQPAELGDSAVYLCASSLQFNEQFFGPGTRLTVL.

This chain links TRBV11-2 with TRBJ2-2; D is ambiguous. V lost 3 bases and J lost 0, with 8 bases in between. Germline assignment: CDR1 SGHAT and CDR2 FQNNGV. The CDR3 contains 15 residues. The CDR3 protein is CASSLVSPNTGELFF. The CDR3 DNA reads TGTGCCAGCAGCTTGGTATCACCGAACACCGGGGAGCTGTTTTTT.

This clone was observed a single time. This chain uses TRBV4-2 with TRBJ2-1, with TRBD1 as a possible D gene (8 bases). Germline lookup yields CDR1 LGHNA and CDR2 YNFKEQ. This CDR3 has 15 amino acids. Trimming stripped 1 base from V and 9 bases from J, with 16 bases between. The CDR3 bases are TGTGCCAGCAGCCAAGTAGGACAGGGAGGGCCTGAGCAGTTCTTC. It yields the protein CASSQVGQGGPEQFF.

The chain is built from TRBV27 and TRBJ1-2; no reliable D call. The CDR3 loop spans 14 amino acids. The germline gives CDR1 MNHEY, CDR2 SMNVEV (reference sequence). Trimming shortened V by 2 bases and J by 4 bases, and 11 bases separated the two germline ends. The chain's CDR3 is CASSLNGYLYGYTF. The CDR3 bases are TGTGCCAGCAGTTTAAACGGATACCTCTATGGCTACACCTTC.

CDR3 DNA: TGTGCCAGCTCACCAGGGACAGGGATCGTGGACAATGAGCAGTTCTTC. Translated, it gives CASSPGTGIVDNEQFF. This rearrangement joins TRBV18 to TRBJ2-1, with 9 positions matching TRBD1. CDR3 length: 16 residues. Germline V lookup: CDR1 KGHSH, CDR2 LQKENI. Trimming at V came to 2 bases and at J to 5 bases, leaving 7 bases not matched to a gene.

This chain joins TRBV6-4 and TRBJ1-2; D possibly corresponds to TRBD1 (5 bases). The length of the CDR3 is 13 residues. Per germline, CDR1 MRHNA and CDR2 SNTAGT. The V end lost 0 bases, the J end lost 10 bases, and 12 bases lay between the germline ends. The CDR3 loop reads CASSDSGPAPYTF. CDR3 DNA sequence: TGTGCCAGCAGTGACTCGGGACCCGCCCCCTACACCTTC.

The CDR3 region is CASSPPLAGGGTDTQYF. Written as DNA, the CDR3 is TGCGCCAGCAGCCCCCCCCTTGCGGGGGGGGGCACAGATACGCAGTATTTT. This sequence joins TRBV5-1 and TRBJ2-3; 9 nucleotides align to TRBD2. With V trimmed by 4 bases and J by 1 base, 10 bases remained unmatched. This CDR3 contains 17 residues. Germline lookup yields CDR1 SGHRS and CDR2 YFSETQ. The variable domain in full, with the rest retrieved from reference TRBV5-1 and TRBJ2-3, is KAGVTQTPRYLIKTRGQQVTLSCSPISGHRSVSWYQQTPGQGLQFLFEYFSETQRNKGNFPGRFSGRQFSNSRSEMNVSTLELGDSALYLCASSPPLAGGGTDTQYFGPGTRLTVL.

A few counts support this clone. This chain uses TRBV6-5 with TRBJ2-3; D unresolved. CDR3 length equals 15 residues. The V gene lost 2 bases and the J gene lost 2 bases, with 11 bases spanning the gap. Germline assignment: CDR1 MNHEY and CDR2 SVGAGI. CDR3 sequence (DNA): TGTGCCAGCAGTTACGAGATGGACGACACAGATACGCAGTATTTT. Amino acids: CASSYEMDDTDTQYF.

This chain uses TRBV5-1 with TRBJ1-6, with TRBD1 identical over 10 bases. The CDR3 extends over 17 amino acids. The V gene's germline CDR1 is SGHRS and CDR2 YFSETQ. Germline trimming cut 1 base from V and 8 bases from J; bases unmatched to any gene: 9. The CDR3 DNA sequence: TGCGCCAGCAGCTTGAGACTTCCCGGGACAGGGGATTCACCCCTCCACTTT. Protein: CASSLRLPGTGDSPLHF. The full variable domain, completed using reference TRBV5-1 and TRBJ1-6, is KAGVTQTPRYLIKTRGQQVTLSCSPISGHRSVSWYQQTPGQGLQFLFEYFSETQRNKGNFPGRFSGRQFSNSRSEMNVSTLELGDSALYLCASSLRLPGTGDSPLHFGNGTRLTVT.

This clone occurred once. The V gene is TRBV19, the J gene TRBJ2-7; 10 bases fit TRBD2. Per the germline V gene, CDR1 is LNHDA and CDR2 is SQIVND (reference sequence). The CDR3 covers 15 residues. V lost 3 bases, J lost 1 base, and 3 bases stayed unmatched. The CDR3 reads CASSMGLAYSYEQYF. The CDR3 DNA follows: TGTGCCAGTAGTATGGGACTAGCGTATTCCTACGAGCAGTACTTC.

The V call is TRBV27, the J call TRBJ2-7, with TRBD1 matching 7 bases. This CDR3 spans 13 amino acids. The V and J ends lost 9 bases and 2 bases, in that order; junction bases with no gene match: 7. The germline V gene has CDR1 MNHEY and CDR2 SMNVEV (reference sequence). CDR3 residues: CASARGQAYEQYF. The CDR3 region has the DNA TGTGCCAGTGCTCGAGGACAGGCCTACGAGCAGTACTTC.

This clone was recorded a few times. CDR3 sequence reads: CASSPSRATNEKLFF. DNA of the CDR3: TGTGCCAGCAGTCCCAGTCGGGCAACTAATGAAAAACTGTTTTTT. The chain combines TRBV28 with TRBJ1-4; D is uncertain. Trimming cost V 5 bases and J 0 bases, with 10 bases left between them. The germline V gene has CDR1 MDHEN and CDR2 SYDVKM. The CDR3 runs 15 residues.

The rearrangement uses TRBV6-4 and TRBJ2-3; 9 bases agree with TRBD2. The CDR3 totals 15 residues. The germline gives CDR1 MRHNA, CDR2 SNTAGT. V shed 2 bases, J shed 2 bases, and the junction held 2 bases outside the gene matches. CDR3 coding DNA: TGTGCCAGCAGTGACAAGCGGGGGGACACAGATACGCAGTATTTT. This gives the protein CASSDKRGDTDTQYF.

The chain combines TRBV27 with TRBJ2-1; weak D call: TRBD2 (6 bases). CDR1 is MNHEY and CDR2 is SMNVEV in the germline V gene (reference sequence). The CDR3 contains 15 residues. The V end was cut by 5 bases, the J end by 3 bases, with 14 bases between. The CDR3 nucleotides are TGTGCCAGCAGTCCCGGGACTTTACTCTACAATGAGCAGTTCTTC. This codes for CASSPGTLLYNEQFF.

This chain connects TRBV5-1 to TRBJ2-7; the match to TRBD1 covers 8 bases. Germline CDR1 reads SGHRS; CDR2 reads YFSETQ. Trimming removed 0 bases from V and 4 bases from J; junction bases left unmatched: 3. CDR3 length: 14 residues. The CDR3 bases are TGCGCCAGCAGCTTGGGCAGGGGGCGTTACGAGCAGTACTTC. Residues: CASSLGRGRYEQYF. The full variable domain, in which reference TRBV5-1 and TRBJ2-7 provide the parts outside the CDR3, is KAGVTQTPRYLIKTRGQQVTLSCSPISGHRSVSWYQQTPGQGLQFLFEYFSETQRNKGNFPGRFSGRQFSNSRSEMNVSTLELGDSALYLCASSLGRGRYEQYFGPGTRLTVT.

This chain uses TRBV18 with TRBJ1-1; 8 nucleotides match TRBD1. V gave up 4 bases and J gave up 6 bases; unmatched junction bases: 4. The CDR3 consists of 13 residues. Germline lookup yields CDR1 KGHSH and CDR2 LQKENI. The chain's CDR3 is CASSRTGSPEAFF. DNA for the CDR3: TGTGCCAGCTCACGGACAGGGTCCCCTGAAGCTTTCTTT.

The chain is built from TRBV28 and TRBJ1-2; TRBD1 might be the D (6 bases). Germline values: CDR1 MDHEN, CDR2 SYDVKM. The CDR3 contains 16 residues. V was pared by 1 base and J by 8 bases, with 20 bases between. The DNA for the CDR3 is TGTGCCAGCAGTTTATCCGGGACACAAAGTAAGGGGGGCTACACCTTC. Translation gives CASSLSGTQSKGGYTF.

The chain carries TRBV11-2 and TRBJ1-2; D not certain. The germline V gene has CDR1 SGHAT and CDR2 FQNNGV. The V end was cut by 5 bases, the J end by 5 bases, with 12 bases between. CDR3 length: 13 residues. The CDR3 is CASSPLGLYGYTF. CDR3 in DNA: TGTGCCAGCAGCCCACTGGGGTTGTATGGCTACACCTTC.

This clone was recorded once. The V call is TRBV4-1, the J call TRBJ2-2; tentatively, D is TRBD1 (5 bases). Germline lookup yields CDR1 MGHRA and CDR2 YSYEKL. The ends were cut back, 0 bases at V and 5 bases at J, with 13 bases in the middle. The CDR3 totals 16 residues. The CDR3: CASSQEGRVGTGELFF. The CDR3 DNA sequence: TGCGCCAGCAGCCAAGAGGGCAGGGTGGGGACCGGGGAGCTGTTTTTT.

The chain has TRBV6-6 and TRBJ1-2; 8 positions match TRBD1. Germline CDR1 reads MNHNY; CDR2 reads SVGAGI (reference sequence). This CDR3 is 14 amino acids long. Trimming at V came to 5 bases and at J to 0 bases, leaving 2 bases not matched to a gene. This chain's CDR3 is CASSKDRANYGYTF. Here the CDR3 DNA reads TGTGCCAGCAGTAAGGACAGGGCTAACTATGGCTACACCTTC.

The rearrangement links TRBV10-3 to TRBJ2-1, with TRBD2 matching over 9 bases. The length of the CDR3 is 14 residues. Germline lookup yields CDR1 ENHRY and CDR2 SYGVKD. Losses at the gene ends were 2 bases for V and 5 bases for J; bases not matched to a gene: 1. The CDR3 is CAISEKRGDNEQFF. CDR3 coding DNA: TGTGCCATCAGTGAGAAGCGGGGGGACAATGAGCAGTTCTTC.